These 5 T cell receptor beta chains originate from one sample sequenced in a study of blood T cells in healthy people across ages. Sample-barcoded 5' priming and a J-beta primer mix drove a second PCR of about 7 to 11 cycles. Via MiXCR, TCRdb re-called the 5' RACE reads, giving one row per CDR3 protein. The data contain 540,000 or so distinct CDR3 sequences, 47% of them singletons. Sequenced material: blood. These receptors originate from a man older than 75 in good health.

This clonotype appeared a single time. DNA for the CDR3: TGTGCCAGCAGCCGCCGGACAGGGATTACTACCTACGAGCAGTACTTC. Translation gives CASSRRTGITTYEQYF. The chain recombines TRBV7-9 with TRBJ2-7, with 8 bases lining up with TRBD1. Germline V CDR1 and CDR2: SEHNR, FQNEAQ (reference sequence). The J segment lost 2 bases and the V segment lost 5 bases, leaving 11 bases of the junction unmatched. This CDR3 is built from 16 residues. Together with reference TRBV7-9 and TRBJ2-7, the CDR3 gives the full variable domain: DTGVSQNPRHKITKRGQNVTFRCDPISEHNRLYWYRQTLGQGPEFLTYFQNEAQLEKSRLLSDRFSAERPKGSFSTLEIQRTEQGDSAMYLCASSRRTGITTYEQYFGPGTRLTVT.

This clonotype was seen at least ten times. The chain combines TRBV3-1 with TRBJ2-1; 7 bases map to TRBD2. CDR3 size: 14 residues. V was clipped by 4 bases and J by 2 bases; unmatched bases: 2. In germline, CDR1 is LGHDT, CDR2 YNNKEL (reference sequence). CDR3 in DNA: TGTGCCAGCAGCCCCCGGGGGGCCTACAATGAGCAGTTCTTC. It yields the protein CASSPRGAYNEQFF.

The chain is built from TRBV7-3 and TRBJ2-1; 9 bases fit TRBD2. The germline V gene has CDR1 SGHTA and CDR2 FQGTGA. The CDR3 spans 19 residues. V was pared by 5 bases and J by 7 bases, with 21 bases of the junction left unmatched. The CDR3 spells CASSLLGASGAAGGNEQFF. CDR3 coding DNA: TGTGCCAGCAGCCTCCTCGGAGCTAGCGGGGCGGCGGGGGGAAATGAGCAGTTCTTC.

On this clonotype: A read error may explain this, as a much larger clone is one base away. The V and J genes are TRBV6-5 and TRBJ2-5, with 11 bases that match TRBD2. Germline values: CDR1 MNHEY, CDR2 SVGAGI. Germline trimming cut 2 bases from V and 11 bases from J; bases unmatched to any gene: 10. CDR3 length equals 15 residues. In DNA, the CDR3 is TGTGCCAGCAGTTACCATAGCGGGAGGGCCGTTGAGCAGTACTTC. Translating it yields CASSYHSGRAVEQYF.

The chain links TRBV7-2 to TRBJ1-1; D perhaps matches TRBD1 (5 bases). The germline CDR1 and CDR2 sequences are SGHTA and FQGNSA. Between the trimmed V and J ends, which lost 4 bases and 4 bases, there was a span of 10 bases. The CDR3 contains 13 residues. The CDR3 nucleotides are TGTGCCAGCAGCTCAGTCGGGGCCACTGAAGCTTTCTTT. The encoded protein is CASSSVGATEAFF.